This is a list of T cell receptor beta chains from one sample in a study of shared T cell receptors in the human thymus. Data came from immunoSEQ multiplex PCR; TCRdb stores just in-frame clones and leaves some out. This sample carries around 730,000 clones, approximately 85% of them seen once, and the ten largest clones take roughly 0.01%. These sequences were also reported in another study, on human thymus T cells.

Material for sequencing was thymocytes. All receptors come from a girl less than two years old with a congenital heart defect. Both conserved end residues are part of each CDR3. A row's size may be missing; if present it is once, few, many or a size class.

CDR3: CASSWGPDRAGNTEAFF
size: .
J: TRBJ1-1
V: TRBV5-6

CDR3: CASSSHRGKEYNEQFF
size: .
J: TRBJ2-1
V: TRBV19

CDR3: CASRAQSYNSPLHF
size: .
J: TRBJ1-6
V: TRBV6-5

CDR3: CASTGREETQYF
size: few
J: TRBJ2-5
V: TRBV19

CDR3: CASRPTGGNNYGYTF
size: .
J: TRBJ1-2
V: TRBV5-1

CDR3: CSVEKGPGAGDYGYTF
size: once
J: TRBJ1-2
V: TRBV29-1

CDR3: CASSHRTGPVSGANVLTF
size: .
J: TRBJ2-6
V: TRBV27

CDR3: CASSEMGLPRRGYGYTF
size: .
J: TRBJ1-2
V: TRBV6-1

CDR3: CASSLRSPDTQYF
size: .
J: TRBJ2-3
V: TRBV7-2

CDR3: CASSVTGTGYNEQFF
size: .
J: TRBJ2-1
V: TRBV7-9

CDR3: CASSLLSRTGYTEAFF
size: .
J: TRBJ1-1
V: TRBV27

CDR3: CASTPTGGFYGYTF
size: .
J: TRBJ1-2
V: TRBV6-5

CDR3: CASSWTADRSTYEQYF
size: .
J: TRBJ2-7
V: TRBV5-1

CDR3: CASSLRNCEQYF
size: .
J: TRBJ2-7
V: TRBV21-1

CDR3: CATSTRQGLSDEKLFF
size: .
J: TRBJ1-4
V: TRBV15

CDR3: CASSLPSGGPLDEQYF
size: .
J: TRBJ2-7
V: TRBV5-1

CDR3: CASSVVSTGELFF
size: .
J: TRBJ2-2
V: TRBV9

CDR3: CSVRDSQETQYF
size: .
J: TRBJ2-5
V: TRBV29-1

CDR3: CASSTPPGTESYNEQFF
size: .
J: TRBJ2-1
V: TRBV9

CDR3: CASSAKLAGGSHNEQFF
size: .
J: TRBJ2-1
V: TRBV11-2

CDR3: CASRAGTGPGNTIYF
size: .
J: TRBJ1-3
V: TRBV19

CDR3: CASSEGGQGDEKLFF
size: .
J: TRBJ1-4
V: TRBV6-1

CDR3: CASSFGYEQYF
size: .
J: TRBJ2-7
V: TRBV5-5

CDR3: CASSFLRGASEETQYF
size: .
J: TRBJ2-5
V: TRBV5-6

CDR3: CASSANEKLFF
size: few
J: TRBJ1-4
V: TRBV25-1

CDR3: CSVRARGQGNTIYF
size: .
J: TRBJ1-3
V: TRBV29-1

CDR3: CASSPPRSGWDTEAFF
size: .
J: TRBJ1-1
V: TRBV18

CDR3: CASSQDTGMGEQFF
size: .
J: TRBJ2-1
V: TRBV4-1

CDR3: CSVEGTGTNEQYF
size: .
J: TRBJ2-7
V: TRBV29-1

CDR3: CASSGAGGIYNEQFF
size: .
J: TRBJ2-1
V: TRBV5-1

CDR3: CASSLWSLGGGWSGYTF
size: .
J: TRBJ1-2
V: TRBV28

CDR3: CASSVARDRGSDYEQYF
size: .
J: TRBJ2-7
V: TRBV7-9

CDR3: CASSLGAGNNEQFF
size: once
J: TRBJ2-1
V: TRBV9

CDR3: CASSQVGGGGEQYF
size: once
J: TRBJ2-7
V: TRBV4-1

CDR3: CASSIRTGGVGTEAFF
size: .
J: TRBJ1-1
V: TRBV19

CDR3: CASSSGGQGLYGYTF
size: .
J: TRBJ1-2
V: TRBV28

CDR3: CASSQGSSGSRGIGQPQHF
size: .
J: TRBJ1-5
V: TRBV27

CDR3: CASSFGTAGGGDTQYF
size: .
J: TRBJ2-3
V: TRBV27

CDR3: CASSYSGVREKLFF
size: .
J: TRBJ1-4
V: TRBV6-5

CDR3: CASSLADDRGRYSPLHF
size: .
J: TRBJ1-6
V: TRBV7-2

CDR3: CASSEYGEQPQHF
size: .
J: TRBJ1-5
V: TRBV25-1

CDR3: CASSLARGAREQYF
size: .
J: TRBJ2-7
V: TRBV27

CDR3: CASSFYRATQETQYF
size: .
J: TRBJ2-5
V: TRBV5-1

CDR3: CASSLAQGALKTQYF
size: .
J: TRBJ2-5
V: TRBV7-7

CDR3: CATRQGLYPNTEAFF
size: .
J: TRBJ1-1
V: TRBV4-1

CDR3: CASTSSGGDRGFYGYTF
size: .
J: TRBJ1-2
V: TRBV27

CDR3: CASSLPNGSGELFF
size: .
J: TRBJ2-2
V: TRBV27

CDR3: CASSEGNTGELFF
size: .
J: TRBJ2-2
V: TRBV6-5

CDR3: CASSWNKGQTDYEQYF
size: .
J: TRBJ2-7
V: TRBV5-4

CDR3: CASSIRDRGAYEQYF
size: .
J: TRBJ2-7
V: TRBV7-8

CDR3: CASSERGSVDEAFF
size: .
J: TRBJ1-1
V: TRBV2

CDR3: CASSQDLRTGAGNTEAFF
size: .
J: TRBJ1-1
V: TRBV4-3

CDR3: CASSPWRNSDSENYGYTF
size: .
J: TRBJ1-2
V: TRBV5-1